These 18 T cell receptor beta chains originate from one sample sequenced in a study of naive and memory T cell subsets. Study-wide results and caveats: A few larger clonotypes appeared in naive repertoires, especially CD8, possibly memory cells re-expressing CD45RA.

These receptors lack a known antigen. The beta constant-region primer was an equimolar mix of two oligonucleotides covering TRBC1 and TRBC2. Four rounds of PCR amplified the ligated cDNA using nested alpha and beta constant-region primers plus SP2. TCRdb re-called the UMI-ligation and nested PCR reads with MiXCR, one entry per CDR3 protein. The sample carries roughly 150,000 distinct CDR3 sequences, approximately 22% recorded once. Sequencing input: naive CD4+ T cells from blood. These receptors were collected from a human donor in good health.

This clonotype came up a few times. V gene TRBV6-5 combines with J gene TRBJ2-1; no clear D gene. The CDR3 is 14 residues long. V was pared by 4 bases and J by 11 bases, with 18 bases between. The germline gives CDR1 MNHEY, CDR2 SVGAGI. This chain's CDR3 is CASSLEGRNQKQFF. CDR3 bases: TGTGCCAGCAGTTTGGAAGGCCGTAATCAAAAGCAGTTCTTC.

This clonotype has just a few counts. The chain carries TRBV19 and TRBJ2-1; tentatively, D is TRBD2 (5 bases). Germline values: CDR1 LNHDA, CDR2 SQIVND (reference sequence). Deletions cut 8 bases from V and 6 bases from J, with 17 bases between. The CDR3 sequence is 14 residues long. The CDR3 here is CASQGGGYLNEQFF. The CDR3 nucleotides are TGTGCCAGTCAAGGAGGTGGGTACCTCAATGAGCAGTTCTTC. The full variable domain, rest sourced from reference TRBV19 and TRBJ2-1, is DGGITQSPKYLFRKEGQNVTLSCEQNLNHDAMYWYRQDPGQGLRLIYYSQIVNDFQKGDIAEGYSVSREKKESFPLTVTSAQKNPTAFYLCASQGGGYLNEQFFGPGTRLTVL.

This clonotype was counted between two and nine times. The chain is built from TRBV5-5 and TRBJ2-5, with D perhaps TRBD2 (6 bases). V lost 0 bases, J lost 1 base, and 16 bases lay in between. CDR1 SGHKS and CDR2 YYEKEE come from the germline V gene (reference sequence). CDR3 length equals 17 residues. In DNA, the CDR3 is TGTGCCAGCAGCTTGGGGGCGCGGACTAAGCCCCAAGAGACCCAGTACTTC. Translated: CASSLGARTKPQETQYF. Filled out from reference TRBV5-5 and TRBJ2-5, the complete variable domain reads DAGVTQSPTHLIKTRGQQVTLRCSPISGHKSVSWYQQVLGQGPQFIFQYYEKEERGRGNFPDRFSARQFPNYSSELNVNALLLGDSALYLCASSLGARTKPQETQYFGPGTRLLVL.

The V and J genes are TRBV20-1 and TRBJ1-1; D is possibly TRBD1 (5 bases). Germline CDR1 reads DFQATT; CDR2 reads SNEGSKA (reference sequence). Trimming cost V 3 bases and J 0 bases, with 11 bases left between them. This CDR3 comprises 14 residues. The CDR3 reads CSARAGGVNTEAFF. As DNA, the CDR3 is TGCAGTGCTAGGGCGGGGGGGGTGAACACTGAAGCTTTCTTT.

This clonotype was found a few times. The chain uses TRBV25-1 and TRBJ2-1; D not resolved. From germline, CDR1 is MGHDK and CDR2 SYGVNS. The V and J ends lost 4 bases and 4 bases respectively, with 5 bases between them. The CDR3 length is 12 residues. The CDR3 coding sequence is TGTGCCAGCAGTGGACCTTACAATGAGCAGTTCTTC. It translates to CASSGPYNEQFF.

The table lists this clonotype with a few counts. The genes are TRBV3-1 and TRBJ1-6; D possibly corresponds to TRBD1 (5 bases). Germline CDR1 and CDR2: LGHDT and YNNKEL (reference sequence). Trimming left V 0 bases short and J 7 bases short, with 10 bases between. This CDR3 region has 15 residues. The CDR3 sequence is CASSQDGARNSPLHF. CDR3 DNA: TGTGCCAGCAGCCAAGACGGGGCTCGGAATTCACCCCTCCACTTT.

The CDR3: CASKRTANTEAFF. The CDR3 region has the DNA TGTGCCAGCAAACGGACAGCCAACACTGAAGCTTTCTTT. The chain has TRBV12-3 or TRBV12-4 and TRBJ1-1; the D gene is possibly TRBD1 (6 bases). With 7 bases removed from V and 2 bases from J, the gap between germline ends came to 11 bases. CDR3 length: 13 amino acids.

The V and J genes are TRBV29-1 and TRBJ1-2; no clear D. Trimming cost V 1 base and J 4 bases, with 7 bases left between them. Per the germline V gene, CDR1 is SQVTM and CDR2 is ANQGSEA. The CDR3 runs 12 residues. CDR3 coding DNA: TGCAGCGTTGAAGGGTCTGGCTATGGCTACACCTTC. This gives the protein CSVEGSGYGYTF. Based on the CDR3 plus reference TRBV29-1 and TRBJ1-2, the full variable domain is SAVISQKPSRDICQRGTSLTIQCQVDSQVTMMFWYRQQPGQSLTLIATANQGSEATYESGFVIDKFPISRPNLTFSTLTVSNMSPEDSSIYLCSVEGSGYGYTFGSGTRLTVV.

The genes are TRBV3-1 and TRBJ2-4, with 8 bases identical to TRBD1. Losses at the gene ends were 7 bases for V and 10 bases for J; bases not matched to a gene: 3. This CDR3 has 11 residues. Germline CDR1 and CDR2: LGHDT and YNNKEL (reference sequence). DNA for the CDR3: TGTGCCAGCAAGGGACAGGTTATTCAGTACTTC. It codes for CASKGQVIQYF.

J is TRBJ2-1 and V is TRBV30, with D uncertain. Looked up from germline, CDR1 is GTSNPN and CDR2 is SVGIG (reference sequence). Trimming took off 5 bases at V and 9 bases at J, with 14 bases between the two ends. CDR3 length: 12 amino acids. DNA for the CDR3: TGTGCCTGGGCCCCTAGTTTCGGTGAGCAGTTCTTC. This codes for CAWAPSFGEQFF. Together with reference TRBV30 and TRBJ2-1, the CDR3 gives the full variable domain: SQTIHQWPATLVQPVGSPLSLECTVEGTSNPNLYWYRQAAGRGLQLLFYSVGIGQISSEVPQNLSASRPQDRQFILSSKKLLLSDSGFYLCAWAPSFGEQFFGPGTRLTVL.

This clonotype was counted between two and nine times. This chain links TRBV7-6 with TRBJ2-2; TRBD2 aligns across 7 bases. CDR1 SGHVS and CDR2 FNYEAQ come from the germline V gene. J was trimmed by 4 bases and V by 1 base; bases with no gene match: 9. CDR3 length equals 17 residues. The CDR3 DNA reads TGTGCCAGCAGCTTAGGGGGCGGACCGGGGGGCACCGGGGAGCTGTTTTTT. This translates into CASSLGGGPGGTGELFF.

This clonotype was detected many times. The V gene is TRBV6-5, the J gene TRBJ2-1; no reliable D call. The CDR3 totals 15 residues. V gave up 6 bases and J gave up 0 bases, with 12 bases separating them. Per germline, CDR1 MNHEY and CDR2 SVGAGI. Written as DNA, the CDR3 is TGTGCCAGCAGCGCCGGGCAGCGCTCCTACAATGAGCAGTTCTTC. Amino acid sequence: CASSAGQRSYNEQFF.

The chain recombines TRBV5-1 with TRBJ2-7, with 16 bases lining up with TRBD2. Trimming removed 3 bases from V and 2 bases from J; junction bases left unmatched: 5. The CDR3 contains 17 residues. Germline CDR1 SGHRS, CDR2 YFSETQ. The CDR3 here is CASSSGLAGGLPYEQYF. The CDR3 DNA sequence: TGCGCCAGCAGCTCGGGACTAGCGGGAGGGCTTCCCTACGAGCAGTACTTC.

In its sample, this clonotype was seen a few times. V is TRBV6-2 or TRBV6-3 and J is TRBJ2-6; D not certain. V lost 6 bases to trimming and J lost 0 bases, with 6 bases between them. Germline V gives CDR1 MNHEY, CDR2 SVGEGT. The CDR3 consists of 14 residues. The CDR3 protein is CASRKPSGANVLTF. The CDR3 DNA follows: TGTGCCAGCAGGAAACCCTCTGGGGCCAACGTCCTGACTTTC.

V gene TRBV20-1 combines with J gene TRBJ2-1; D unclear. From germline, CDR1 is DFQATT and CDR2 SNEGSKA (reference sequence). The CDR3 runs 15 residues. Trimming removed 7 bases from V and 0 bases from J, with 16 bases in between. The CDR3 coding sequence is TGCAGTGTGTCTGTTTTACTTTCCTCCTACAATGAGCAGTTCTTC. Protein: CSVSVLLSSYNEQFF.

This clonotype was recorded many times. The CDR3 sequence: CASSQWREGGNEQFF. Written as DNA, the CDR3 is TGTGCCAGCAGTCAGTGGCGGGAAGGCGGGAATGAGCAGTTCTTC. The chain carries TRBV12-3 or TRBV12-4 and TRBJ2-1, with TRBD2 as a possible D gene (6 bases). The germline V and J ends were trimmed by 5 bases and 7 bases, with 18 bases remaining between them. This CDR3 spans 15 amino acids.

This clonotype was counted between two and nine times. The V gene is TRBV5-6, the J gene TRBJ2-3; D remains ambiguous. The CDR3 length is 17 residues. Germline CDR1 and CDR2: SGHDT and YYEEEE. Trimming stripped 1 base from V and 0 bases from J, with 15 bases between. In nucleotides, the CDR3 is TGTGCCAGCAGCTTGATGAAGGTAGACTTTAGCACAGATACGCAGTATTTT. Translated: CASSLMKVDFSTDTQYF.

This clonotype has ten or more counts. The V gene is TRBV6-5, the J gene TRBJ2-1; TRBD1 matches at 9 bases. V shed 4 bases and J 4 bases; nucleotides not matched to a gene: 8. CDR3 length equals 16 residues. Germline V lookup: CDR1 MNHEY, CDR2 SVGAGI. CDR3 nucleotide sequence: TGTGCCAGCAGTTCCACCCGGGGACAGGGTTACAATGAGCAGTTCTTC. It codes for CASSSTRGQGYNEQFF.